Sequencing of this T cell receptor (beta chain) was carried out in a study of blood T cell repertoires in COVID-19 (dated by TCRdb to 2020 to 2021). Study-level background: The collaborator samples originated in the United States, Italy and Spain and spanned the acute and convalescent phases of COVID-19. The prospective study material was composed of cDNA or gDNA derived from T cells, B-cell-depleted T cells, or PBMCs. The dataset comprised deeply sampled blood TCRbeta repertoires from subjects exposed to, actively infected with, or recovered from COVID-19. The repertoires were made available in a free public database intended to serve as a resource for research on the immune response to SARS-CoV-2. Samples were obtained from the ongoing ImmuneRACE study (first 160 participants) and from over 1,000 subjects provided by 6 global collaborators. The sample metadata nearly always contained a de-identified subject ID, COVID-19 status, age in years and sex. HLA class I and class II types, where available, came from metadata supplied by the sample provider rather than from assay-based typing. Overall study results and their limits: The quantity of clinical and demographic metadata differed by source and by participant and was supplied without curation.

As regards this clone: No antigen is known for it. Base qualities are not recorded, but no much larger clone differs from it by a single base.

The immunoSEQ Assay, a bias-controlled multiplex PCR, was used to amplify TCRbeta CDR3 regions from genomic DNA. Regarding the original processing steps: The number of nucleated cells in each sample was estimated by amplification of reference gene primers within the assay. To quantify the absolute abundance of each unique TCRbeta CDR3 rearrangement, sequence reads were collapsed and filtered. For each sample, productive Simpson clonality was calculated as the square root of Simpson's diversity index over productive rearrangements. Drawn from immuneACCESS, this table holds only the in-frame rearrangements with V and J called that TCRdb kept. Clones are partly lost; checked studies trace under half to an unresolved V gene and leave the rest unexplained. V and J calls and clone size are as listed in that table; D and trimming were resolved from the DNA. This sample holds 130,000 to 150,000 clones; roughly 86% were observed only once. The ten largest clones capture 8% to 11% of the sample.

The CDR3 sequence holds 17 residues, the cysteine and phenylalanine included. Solely the CDR3 DNA is kept, with 51 bases framed from the first base. The CDR1 and CDR2 encoded by the germline V gene (reference sequence) are LNHDA and SQIVND. The junction shows trimming of 0 bases on V and 4 bases on J, and the gene matches do not reach 7 bases of it. Each collaborating institution followed its own protocols to collect whole blood in K2EDTA tubes. For TCRbeta analysis, collaborator samples were shipped as frozen whole blood, as isolated PBMCs, or as DNA extracted from either sample type. The clonotype was recovered from a man in his forties or fifties with active or convalescent COVID-19. The sample consisted of peripheral blood. This chain joins TRBV19 to TRBJ2-2; a stretch of 8 junction bases matches TRBD1. The DNA sequence is TGTGCCAGTAGTATAGATCATCAGGGGGCGGGCACCGGGGAGCTGTTTTTT. It codes for CASSIDHQGAGTGELFF.